A single sample gave rise to the 10 T cell receptor beta chains below, sequenced in a study of blood T cell repertoires in COVID-19. Sequenced by immunoSEQ multiplex PCR; TCRdb stores in-frame clones only, minus some. The sample holds hundreds of thousands of clones, over 75% seen once. Specimen: PBMCs or T cells enriched from blood (not recorded which). All receptors come from a man aged 30-40 years who had recovered from COVID-19.

The J gene is TRBJ2-5, the V gene TRBV29-1, with TRBD1 matching 8 bases. V shed 8 bases, J shed 2 bases, and the junction held 4 bases outside the gene matches. Per germline, CDR1 SQVTM and CDR2 ANQGSEA. The CDR3 has 12 amino acids. The CDR3 loop reads CSSGQGQETQYF. The CDR3, as DNA: TGCAGCTCCGGACAGGGTCAAGAGACCCAGTACTTC. The full variable domain, rest sourced from reference TRBV29-1 and TRBJ2-5, is SAVISQKPSRDICQRGTSLTIQCQVDSQVTMMFWYRQQPGQSLTLIATANQGSEATYESGFVIDKFPISRPNLTFSTLTVSNMSPEDSSIYLCSSGQGQETQYFGPGTRLLVL.

This rearrangement joins TRBV10-2 to TRBJ2-1, with D possibly matching TRBD2 (5 bases). Trimming stripped 3 bases from V and 3 bases from J, with 9 bases between. This CDR3 is 14 amino acids long. The V gene's germline CDR1 is WSHSY and CDR2 SAAADI. CDR3 residues: CASSESGNYNEQFF. The CDR3 DNA is TGCGCCAGCAGTGAAAGCGGAAACTACAATGAGCAGTTCTTC.

The chain is built from TRBV7-6 and TRBJ2-5, with a possible D match to TRBD1 (6 bases). The CDR3 has 15 residues. The germline CDR1 and CDR2 sequences are SGHVS and FNYEAQ. V lost 5 bases to trimming and J lost 7 bases, with 20 bases between them. The CDR3 sequence: CASSTGLGPHWTQYF. Here the CDR3 DNA reads TGTGCCAGCAGCACAGGGCTGGGACCCCATTGGACCCAGTACTTC. The full variable domain, its missing parts supplied by reference TRBV7-6 and TRBJ2-5, is GAGVSQSPRYKVTKRGQDVALRCDPISGHVSLYWYRQALGQGPEFLTYFNYEAQQDKSGLPNDRFSAERPEGSISTLTIQRTEQRDSAMYRCASSTGLGPHWTQYFGPGTRLLVL.

The chain is built from TRBV19 and TRBJ2-1, with D possibly being TRBD1 (5 bases). CDR1 LNHDA and CDR2 SQIVND come from the germline V gene (reference sequence). The V end lost 1 base, the J end lost 4 bases, and 11 bases lay between the germline ends. This CDR3 is 15 amino acids long. For the CDR3, the DNA is TGTGCCAGTAGTATAGGGCACAGGATATACAATGAGCAGTTCTTC. Translating it yields CASSIGHRIYNEQFF.

This chain connects TRBV9 to TRBJ1-1, with 10 bases fitting TRBD1. This CDR3 is 14 amino acids long. From germline, CDR1 is SGDLS and CDR2 YYNGEE. Trimming cost V 2 bases and J 4 bases; bases outside gene matches: 2. The CDR3 is CASSVRTGGTEAFF. The CDR3, as DNA: TGTGCCAGCAGCGTTAGGACAGGGGGCACTGAAGCTTTCTTT.

The table lists this clone with a few counts. This chain connects TRBV27 to TRBJ1-6; D unresolved. The CDR3 extends over 12 amino acids. In germline, CDR1 is MNHEY, CDR2 SMNVEV (reference sequence). The V end was cut by 3 bases, the J end by 11 bases, with 8 bases between. The CDR3 spells CASSLGAAPLHF. The DNA for the CDR3 is TGTGCCAGCAGTTTGGGAGCGGCACCCCTCCACTTT.

The genes are TRBV5-4 and TRBJ2-5, with 9 bases fitting TRBD1. Germline V CDR1 and CDR2: SGHNT, YYREEE (reference sequence). V lost 4 bases to trimming and J lost 6 bases; unmatched junction nucleotides: 10. This CDR3 spans 15 amino acids. CDR3 amino acids: CASSQPGQGLQTQYF. DNA for the CDR3: TGTGCCAGCAGCCAACCGGGACAGGGTTTACAGACCCAGTACTTC.

J is TRBJ2-2 and V is TRBV10-1, with 7 positions matching TRBD2. Germline V CDR1 and CDR2: WNHNN, SYGVQD (reference sequence). This CDR3 has 12 residues. The ends lost 6 bases at V and 5 bases at J; junction bases unmatched: 0. CDR3 protein: CASRGGTGELFF. CDR3 DNA: TGCGCCAGCAGGGGGGGGACCGGGGAGCTGTTTTTT.

The J gene is TRBJ2-5, the V gene TRBV7-8; 8 bases are shared with TRBD1. The junction had 6 bases not matched to a gene; V was cut back by 1 base and J by 5 bases. The CDR3 consists of 15 residues. Germline V gives CDR1 SGHVS, CDR2 FQNEAQ. The CDR3 region has the DNA TGTGCCAGCAGCTTAGAGGCAGGGGGCCATGAGACCCAGTACTTC. This gives the protein CASSLEAGGHETQYF.

The V call is TRBV25-1, the J call TRBJ1-5, with D perhaps TRBD1 (6 bases). Deletions cut 1 base from V and 4 bases from J, with 14 bases between. The CDR3 loop spans 16 amino acids. Germline values: CDR1 MGHDK, CDR2 SYGVNS. CDR3 residues: CASSESGTSRNQPQHF. CDR3 sequence (DNA): TGTGCCAGCAGTGAATCAGGGACAAGTCGTAATCAGCCCCAGCATTTT.